This TCR beta chain is from a study of blood T cell repertoires in COVID-19. There are 15 residues in the CDR3. The V gene lost 5 bases and the J gene lost 0 bases, with 11 bases spanning the gap. The germline V gene encodes CDR1 SGHTA and CDR2 FQGNSA. In the study's own analysis: Amplifying reference gene primers gave estimates of nucleated cell counts. Assay: immunoSEQ multiplex PCR; the TCRdb copy retains only in-frame clones and omits some. The V and J calls and clone size are taken from that table; D and trimming were inferred from the DNA. This sample has about 270,000 clones, with approximately 86% found just once.

The chain couples TRBV7-2 to TRBJ1-3; D unclear. The sequenced sample was peripheral blood. The receptor comes from a woman aged 60-70 years who had recovered from COVID-19. In DNA, the CDR3 is TGTGCCAGCAGCCTCCGGAGGGACTCTGGAAACACCATATATTTT. Protein: CASSLRRDSGNTIYF.